These 3 T cell receptor beta chains were sequenced from one sample in a study of T cell clonality in common variable immunodeficiency. TCRdb keeps only in-frame clones here, not all; method: immunoSEQ multiplex PCR. The sample contains 40,000 to 45,000 clones, none of them singletons. Sequences were obtained from peripheral blood mononuclear cells. These receptors were collected from a person aged 18-70 years in good health.

This clone occurred many times. The read gets to within 3 residues of the CDR3 end, and the germline J gene fills in the rest. V gene TRBV20-1 combines with J gene TRBJ2-7; D might be TRBD2 (5 bases). Trimming shortened V by 6 bases and J by 2 bases, and 17 bases separated the two germline ends. The CDR3 spans 14 residues. Germline V gives CDR1 DFQATT, CDR2 SNEGSKA (reference sequence). The covered CDR3 bases are TGCAGTGCCGAGTCAGCGGCTAGTACCTACGAG. Translating it yields CSAESAASTYE. The whole CDR3 protein is CSAESAASTYEQYF.

Points on this clone: The read halts 3 residues ahead of the CDR3 end, with the missing end drawn from the germline J gene. The chain couples TRBV10-2 to TRBJ1-2; no reliable D call. Germline V gives CDR1 WSHSY, CDR2 SAAADI. The CDR3 runs 13 residues. Here the CDR3 reads CASSAGYSGGYTF. The part of the CDR3 DNA that was read is TGCGCCAGCAGTGCGGGTTACAGCGGGGGC.

This clone occurred many times. The read terminates 3 residues before the CDR3 end, so the remaining end is supplied by the germline J gene. V usage is TRBV7-2 and J usage is TRBJ1-5; D is perhaps TRBD1 (6 bases). Germline values: CDR1 SGHTA, CDR2 FQGNSA. The CDR3 consists of 15 residues. V was pared by 1 base and J by 4 bases, with 11 bases between. The CDR3 bases that were read are TGTGCCAGCAGCTTAGGGACAGATAGAAATCAGCCC. Its translation: CASSLGTDRNQP. The whole CDR3 is CASSLGTDRNQPQHF.